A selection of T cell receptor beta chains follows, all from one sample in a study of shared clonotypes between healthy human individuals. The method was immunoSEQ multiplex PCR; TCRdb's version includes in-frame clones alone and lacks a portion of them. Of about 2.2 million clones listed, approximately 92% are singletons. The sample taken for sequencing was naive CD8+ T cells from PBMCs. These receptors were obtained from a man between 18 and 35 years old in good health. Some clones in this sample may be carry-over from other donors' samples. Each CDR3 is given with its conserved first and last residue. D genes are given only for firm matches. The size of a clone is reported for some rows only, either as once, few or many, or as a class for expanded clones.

cdr3_nt: TGTGCCAGCAGTCGGGACAGATCTAATGAAAAACTGTTTTTT; cdr3_aa: CASSRDRSNEKLFF; d_call: TRBD1; v_call: TRBV2; clone_size: -; j_call: TRBJ1-4
cdr3_nt: TGTGCCAGCGGTAGACGCGGGAGCTCCTACGAGCAGTACTTC; cdr3_aa: CASGRRGSSYEQYF; d_call: TRBD2; v_call: TRBV28; clone_size: -; j_call: TRBJ2-7
cdr3_nt: TGTGCCAGCAGCTTAGCCGGCATCTACAATGAGCAGTTCTTC; cdr3_aa: CASSLAGIYNEQFF; d_call: -; v_call: TRBV11-3; clone_size: -; j_call: TRBJ2-1
cdr3_nt: TGTGCCAGCAGCCCTCCCACTCGCGGGGAGCTGTTTTTT; cdr3_aa: CASSPPTRGELFF; d_call: -; v_call: TRBV14; clone_size: -; j_call: TRBJ2-2
cdr3_nt: TGTGCCAACCTTCCGGGACTAGTGGAAGAGACCCAGTACTTC; cdr3_aa: CANLPGLVEETQYF; d_call: TRBD2; v_call: TRBV2; clone_size: -; j_call: TRBJ2-5
cdr3_nt: TGTGCCAGCAGTGATAGACTCTATGGCTACACCTTC; cdr3_aa: CASSDRLYGYTF; d_call: -; v_call: TRBV25-1; clone_size: -; j_call: TRBJ1-2
cdr3_nt: TGTGCCAGCAGCTTAGTACTAGTCTACGAGCAGTACTTC; cdr3_aa: CASSLVLVYEQYF; d_call: -; v_call: TRBV7-2; clone_size: -; j_call: TRBJ2-7
cdr3_nt: TGCGCCAGCAGTGAACCGGGGAATGAGCAGTTCTTC; cdr3_aa: CASSEPGNEQFF; d_call: -; v_call: TRBV10-2; clone_size: -; j_call: TRBJ2-1
cdr3_nt: TGTGCCAGCAGTTTATTGGGGGCAGTTGAGACCCAGTACTTC; cdr3_aa: CASSLLGAVETQYF; d_call: -; v_call: TRBV27; clone_size: -; j_call: TRBJ2-5
cdr3_nt: TGTGCCAGCAGCTTAGCATCCGGACAGCCTTACGAGCAGTACTTC; cdr3_aa: CASSLASGQPYEQYF; d_call: -; v_call: TRBV7-9; clone_size: -; j_call: TRBJ2-7
cdr3_nt: TGCGCCAGCAGCCCGAGGGAAGGTTCTGGTGGCTACACCTTC; cdr3_aa: CASSPREGSGGYTF; d_call: -; v_call: TRBV4-1; clone_size: once; j_call: TRBJ1-2
cdr3_nt: TGTGCCAGCAGAATAGTGTACCAAGAGACCCAGTACTTC; cdr3_aa: CASRIVYQETQYF; d_call: -; v_call: TRBV5-6; clone_size: -; j_call: TRBJ2-5
cdr3_nt: TGTGCCAGCAGTTTCAGGACTTTACAGGGGTCTAAACGGGAGGGTGAAGCTTTCTTT; cdr3_aa: CASSFRTLQGSKREGEAFF; d_call: TRBD1; v_call: TRBV28; clone_size: -; j_call: TRBJ1-1
cdr3_nt: TGTGCCAGCAGCGCTAGGGACCGCTCCTCCTACGAGCAGTACTTC; cdr3_aa: CASSARDRSSYEQYF; d_call: -; v_call: TRBV9; clone_size: -; j_call: TRBJ2-7
cdr3_nt: TGCAGCGCCCGCGGGGACTCCTACGAGCAGTACTTC; cdr3_aa: CSARGDSYEQYF; d_call: -; v_call: TRBV29-1; clone_size: -; j_call: TRBJ2-7
cdr3_nt: TGTGCCAGCAGTGAAAGGGGGGCAAGTACTAATGAAAAACTGTTTTTT; cdr3_aa: CASSERGASTNEKLFF; d_call: -; v_call: TRBV2; clone_size: -; j_call: TRBJ1-4
cdr3_nt: TGTGCCAGCAGCGTAGCGGACTATAGCTCCTACGAGCAGTACTTC; cdr3_aa: CASSVADYSSYEQYF; d_call: -; v_call: TRBV9; clone_size: once; j_call: TRBJ2-7
cdr3_nt: TGTGCCAGCAGCTTAGTTACAGGGGGGGACAATGAGCAGTTCTTC; cdr3_aa: CASSLVTGGDNEQFF; d_call: -; v_call: TRBV7-8; clone_size: -; j_call: TRBJ2-1
cdr3_nt: TGCGCCAGCAGCTTAACGCCCCCCGAGGCCTCCCTTGAGCAGTTCTTC; cdr3_aa: CASSLTPPEASLEQFF; d_call: -; v_call: TRBV5-1; clone_size: once; j_call: TRBJ2-1
cdr3_nt: TGTGCCAGCAGTTTATCGAATAAGGGCAGGATGAACACTGAAGCTTTCTTT; cdr3_aa: CASSLSNKGRMNTEAFF; d_call: -; v_call: TRBV27; clone_size: -; j_call: TRBJ1-1
cdr3_nt: TGTGCCAGTAGGGACAGGGATGGCTACACCTTC; cdr3_aa: CASRDRDGYTF; d_call: TRBD1; v_call: TRBV19; clone_size: few; j_call: TRBJ1-2
cdr3_nt: TGTGCCAGCAGCTACCGGGACAGGGGAGACGAGCAGTACTTC; cdr3_aa: CASSYRDRGDEQYF; d_call: TRBD1; v_call: TRBV7-9; clone_size: -; j_call: TRBJ2-7
cdr3_nt: TGTGCCAGCAGTGTTATCCCCCCCTACACCTTC; cdr3_aa: CASSVIPPYTF; d_call: -; v_call: TRBV6-1; clone_size: -; j_call: TRBJ1-2